A selection of T cell receptor beta chains follows, all from one sample in a study of T cell repertoires in cytomegalovirus infection. Via MiXCR, TCRdb re-called the reads, giving one row per CDR3 protein. Of about 830,000 distinct CDR3 sequences in the sample, approximately 29% were seen once. No antigen has been assigned to these receptors. This sample comprised cultured CD8+ T cells from PBMCs, obtained from culture after CMV antigen stimulation. The receptor source for this set is a human donor in good health (CMV status not recorded). Some clones in this sample may be carry-over from other donors' samples. The CDR3 runs from the conserved cysteine through the conserved F or W. The order of the fields is V gene, D gene, J gene, clone size, CDR3 DNA, CDR3 protein. The D gene is left open where the match is weak. Clone size is shown for a subset of rows, as once, few, many or a class of expanded clone.

V: TRBV25-1
D: TRBD2
J: TRBJ2-3
size: -
DNA: TGTGCCAGCAGTGTCCTAGCGGGTATTCAAGATACGCAGTATTTT
CDR3: CASSVLAGIQDTQYF

V: TRBV14
D: -
J: TRBJ2-1
size: -
DNA: TGTGCCAGCAGCCCTACGGCGGGATACTACAATGAGCAGTTCTTC
CDR3: CASSPTAGYYNEQFF

V: TRBV15
D: -
J: TRBJ1-1
size: -
DNA: TGTGCCACCAGCATCGATGGAACAGGGAACACTGAAGCTTTCTTT
CDR3: CATSIDGTGNTEAFF

V: TRBV12-3/TRBV12-4
D: TRBD2
J: TRBJ2-2
size: few
DNA: TGTGCCAGCAGTTTTTGGCTAGCGGGGGACCTGAACACCGGGGAGCTGTTTTTT
CDR3: CASSFWLAGDLNTGELFF

V: TRBV27
D: -
J: TRBJ2-7
size: few
DNA: TGTGCCACCGGGGCCTCCTCCTACGAGCAGTACTTC
CDR3: CATGASSYEQYF

V: TRBV12-3/TRBV12-4
D: -
J: TRBJ1-2
size: few
DNA: TGTGCCAGCAGTTCCCTCACGGAGGGCTATGGCTACACCTTC
CDR3: CASSSLTEGYGYTF

V: TRBV7-9
D: -
J: TRBJ1-5
size: -
DNA: TGTGCCAGCAGCCAAGGCCCCTTGCGGCCCCAGCATTTT
CDR3: CASSQGPLRPQHF

V: TRBV7-6
D: -
J: TRBJ1-2
size: -
DNA: TGTGCCAGCAGCTCCAACCGCGACATTCTCCATGGCTACACCTTC
CDR3: CASSSNRDILHGYTF

V: TRBV27
D: -
J: TRBJ2-5
size: -
DNA: TGTGCCAGCCGTCGAGGGGGGGCGGAGGAGACCCAGTACTTC
CDR3: CASRRGGAEETQYF

V: TRBV6-2/TRBV6-3
D: TRBD1
J: TRBJ1-1
size: few
DNA: TGTGCCAGCAGTCCTCGGGACAGTACTGAAGCTTTCTTT
CDR3: CASSPRDSTEAFF

V: TRBV29-1
D: TRBD1
J: TRBJ1-2
size: -
DNA: TGCAGCGTGGGGGGACAGGGGCCGAGGGACTATGGCTACACCTTC
CDR3: CSVGGQGPRDYGYTF

V: TRBV28
D: -
J: TRBJ1-2
size: -
DNA: TGTGCCAGCAGTTTCGGAACCCGGTACACCTTC
CDR3: CASSFGTRYTF

V: TRBV20-1
D: -
J: TRBJ1-6
size: few
DNA: TGCAGTGCTAGTTATCCCAACCCGGACATTAATTCACCCCTCCACTTT
CDR3: CSASYPNPDINSPLHF

V: TRBV19
D: -
J: TRBJ1-5
size: few
DNA: TGTCCGGAGCGCAATCAGCCCCAGCATTTT
CDR3: CPERNQPQHF

V: TRBV28
D: -
J: TRBJ1-5
size: -
DNA: TGTGCCAGCAGTTCCCACCGAGACAGCCGCAATCAGCCCCAGCATTTT
CDR3: CASSSHRDSRNQPQHF